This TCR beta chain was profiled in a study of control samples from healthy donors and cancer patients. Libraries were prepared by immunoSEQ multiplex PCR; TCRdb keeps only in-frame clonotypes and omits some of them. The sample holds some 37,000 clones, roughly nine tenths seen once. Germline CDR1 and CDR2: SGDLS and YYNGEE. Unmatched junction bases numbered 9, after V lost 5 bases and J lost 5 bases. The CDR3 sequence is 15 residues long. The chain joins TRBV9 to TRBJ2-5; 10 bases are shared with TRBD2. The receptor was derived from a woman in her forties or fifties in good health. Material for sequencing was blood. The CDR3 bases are TGTGCCAGCAGTTCTCTAGCGGGGGTTTTGGAGACCCAGTACTTC. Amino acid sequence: CASSSLAGVLETQYF.